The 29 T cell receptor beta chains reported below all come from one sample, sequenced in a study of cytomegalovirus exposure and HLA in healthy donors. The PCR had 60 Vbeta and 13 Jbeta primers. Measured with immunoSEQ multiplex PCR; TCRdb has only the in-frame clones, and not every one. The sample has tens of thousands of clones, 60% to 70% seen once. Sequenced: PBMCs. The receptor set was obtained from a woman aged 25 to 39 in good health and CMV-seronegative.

The DNA of the CDR3 is TGTGCCAGCAGCTTGGGGGGGTCAGGGGAAATTAACTATGGCTACACCTTC. Its translation: CASSLGGSGEINYGYTF. The J gene is TRBJ1-2, the V gene TRBV5-6; weak D call: TRBD1 (6 bases). There are 17 residues in the CDR3. The V gene's germline CDR1 is SGHDT and CDR2 YYEEEE. V was clipped by 0 bases and J by 1 base, with 16 bases between them.

The CDR3 region is CASSRLPPDRPGGFF. CDR3 DNA: TGTGCCAGCAGTCGGTTACCCCCGGACAGGCCCGGGGGGTTCTTC. The chain recombines TRBV6-5 with TRBJ2-1; D might be TRBD1 (7 bases). Germline V lookup: CDR1 MNHEY, CDR2 SVGAGI. The CDR3 is 15 residues long. The V end lost 5 bases, the J end lost 15 bases, and 26 bases lay between the germline ends.

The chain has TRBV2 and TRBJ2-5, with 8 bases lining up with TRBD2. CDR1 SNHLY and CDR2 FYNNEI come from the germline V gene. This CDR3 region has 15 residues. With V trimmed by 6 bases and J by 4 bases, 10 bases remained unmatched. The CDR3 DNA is TGTGCCAGCAGCCCCACCGGAGCGGGAGCAGAGACCCAGTACTTC. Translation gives CASSPTGAGAETQYF.

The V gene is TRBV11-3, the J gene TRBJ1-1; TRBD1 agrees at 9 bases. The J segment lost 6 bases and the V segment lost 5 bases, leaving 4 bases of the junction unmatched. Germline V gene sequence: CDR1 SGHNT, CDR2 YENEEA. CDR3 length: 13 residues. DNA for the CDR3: TGTGCCAGCAGCCGGGACAGGGCATCTGAAGCTTTCTTT. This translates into CASSRDRASEAFF.

DNA of the CDR3: TGTGCCAGCCGTGTGGGACAGGGAGAACAGCCCCAGCATTTT. It translates to CASRVGQGEQPQHF. This sequence joins TRBV27 and TRBJ1-5, with 9 bases identical to TRBD1. Germline CDR1 MNHEY, CDR2 SMNVEV (reference sequence). V gave up 8 bases and J gave up 7 bases; unmatched junction bases: 9. This CDR3 has 14 amino acids.

CDR3 nucleotides: TGCGCCAGCAGCTTTAACAGGGGTACGAACACTGAAGCTTTCTTT. Its protein product is CASSFNRGTNTEAFF. The V and J genes are TRBV5-1 and TRBJ1-1; 7 bases map to TRBD1. The V gene's germline CDR1 is SGHRS and CDR2 YFSETQ. Trimming cost V 2 bases and J 1 base; bases outside gene matches: 5. The CDR3 extends over 15 amino acids.

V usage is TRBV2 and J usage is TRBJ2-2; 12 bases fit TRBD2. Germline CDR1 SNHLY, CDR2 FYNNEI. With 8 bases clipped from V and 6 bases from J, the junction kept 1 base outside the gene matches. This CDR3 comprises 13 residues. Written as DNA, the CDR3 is TGTGCCAGCCTAGCGGGGGGGCCCGGGGAGCTGTTTTTT. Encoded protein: CASLAGGPGELFF.

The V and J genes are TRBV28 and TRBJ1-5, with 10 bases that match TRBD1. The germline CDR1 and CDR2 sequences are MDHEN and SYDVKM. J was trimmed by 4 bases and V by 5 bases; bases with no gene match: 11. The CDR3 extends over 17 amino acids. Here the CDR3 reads CASSPGQGVRGNQPQHF. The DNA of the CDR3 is TGTGCCAGCAGTCCAGGACAGGGGGTCAGGGGTAATCAGCCCCAGCATTTT.

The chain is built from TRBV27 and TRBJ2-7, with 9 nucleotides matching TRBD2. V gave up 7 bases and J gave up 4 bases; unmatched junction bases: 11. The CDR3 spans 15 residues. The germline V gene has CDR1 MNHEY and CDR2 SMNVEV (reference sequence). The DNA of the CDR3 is TGTGCCAGCAACCCTCTAGCGGGATCTGGTTACGAGCAGTACTTC. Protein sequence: CASNPLAGSGYEQYF.

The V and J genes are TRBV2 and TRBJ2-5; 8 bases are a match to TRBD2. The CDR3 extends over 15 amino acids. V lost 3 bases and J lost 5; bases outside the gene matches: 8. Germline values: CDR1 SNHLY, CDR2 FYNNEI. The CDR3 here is CASSEVRGGVETQYF. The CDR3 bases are TGTGCCAGCAGTGAGGTCCGGGGGGGGGTCGAGACCCAGTACTTC.

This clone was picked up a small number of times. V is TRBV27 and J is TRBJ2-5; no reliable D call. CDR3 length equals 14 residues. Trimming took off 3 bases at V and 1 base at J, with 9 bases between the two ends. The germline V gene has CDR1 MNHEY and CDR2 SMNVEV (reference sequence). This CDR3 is CASSFRRGQETQYF. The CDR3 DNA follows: TGTGCCAGCAGTTTTAGGCGCGGCCAAGAGACCCAGTACTTC.

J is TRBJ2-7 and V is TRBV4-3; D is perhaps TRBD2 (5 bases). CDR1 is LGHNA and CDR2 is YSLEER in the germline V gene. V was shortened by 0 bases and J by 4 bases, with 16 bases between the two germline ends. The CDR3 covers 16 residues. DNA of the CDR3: TGCGCCAGCAGCCAAGATCTAGGCGGGCTGGGGTACGAGCAGTACTTC. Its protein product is CASSQDLGGLGYEQYF.

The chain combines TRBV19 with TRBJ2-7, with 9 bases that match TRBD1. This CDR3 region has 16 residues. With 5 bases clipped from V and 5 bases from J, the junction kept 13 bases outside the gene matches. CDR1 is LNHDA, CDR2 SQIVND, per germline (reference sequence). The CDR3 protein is CASSSPRGQGIHEQYF. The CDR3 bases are TGTGCCAGTAGTTCCCCGCGGGGACAGGGTATCCACGAGCAGTACTTC.

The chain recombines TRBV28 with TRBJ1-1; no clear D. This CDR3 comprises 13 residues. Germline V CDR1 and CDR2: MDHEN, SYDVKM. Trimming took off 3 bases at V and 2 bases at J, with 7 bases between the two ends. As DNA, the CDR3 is TGTGCCAGCAGTTTGTCGGTCAACACTGAAGCTTTCTTT. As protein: CASSLSVNTEAFF.

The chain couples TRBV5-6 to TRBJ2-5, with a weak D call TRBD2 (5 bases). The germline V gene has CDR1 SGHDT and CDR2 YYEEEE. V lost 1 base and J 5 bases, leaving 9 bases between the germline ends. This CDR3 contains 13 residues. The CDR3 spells CASSLWERETQYF. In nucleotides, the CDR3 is TGTGCCAGCAGCTTGTGGGAGCGGGAGACCCAGTACTTC.

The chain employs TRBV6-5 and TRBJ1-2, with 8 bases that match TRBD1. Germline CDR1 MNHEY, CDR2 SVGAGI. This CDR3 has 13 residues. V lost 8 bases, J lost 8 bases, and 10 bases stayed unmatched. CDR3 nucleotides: TGTGCCAGCGGCATGGACAGGGAAGGCGGCTACACCTTC. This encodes CASGMDREGGYTF.

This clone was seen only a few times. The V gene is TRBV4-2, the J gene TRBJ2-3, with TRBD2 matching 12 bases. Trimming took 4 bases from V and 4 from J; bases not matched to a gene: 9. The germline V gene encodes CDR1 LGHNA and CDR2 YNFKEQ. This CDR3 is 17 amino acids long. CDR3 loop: CASSRNPSGGAADTQYF. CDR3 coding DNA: TGTGCCAGCAGCCGTAACCCTAGCGGGGGGGCCGCAGATACGCAGTATTTT.

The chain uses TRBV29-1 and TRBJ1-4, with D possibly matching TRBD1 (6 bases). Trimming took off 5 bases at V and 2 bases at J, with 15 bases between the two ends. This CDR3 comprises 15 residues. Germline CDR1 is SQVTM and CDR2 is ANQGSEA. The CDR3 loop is CSVNMAGGTNEKLFF. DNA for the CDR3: TGCAGCGTTAACATGGCGGGGGGCACTAATGAAAAACTGTTTTTT.

The CDR3 DNA reads as TGTGCCAGCAGTGAGAGTCGGGTAGAGCAGTTCTTC. This sequence encodes CASSESRVEQFF. The V gene is TRBV2, the J gene TRBJ2-1; D uncertain. V was cut by 3 bases and J by 10 bases, with 10 bases left in between. Germline values: CDR1 SNHLY, CDR2 FYNNEI. There are 12 residues in the CDR3.

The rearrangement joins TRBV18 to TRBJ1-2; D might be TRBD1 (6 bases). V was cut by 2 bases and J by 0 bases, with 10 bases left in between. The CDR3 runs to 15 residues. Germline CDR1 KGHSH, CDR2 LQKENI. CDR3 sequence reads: CASSPEGEANYGYTF. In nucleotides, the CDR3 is TGTGCCAGCTCACCAGAGGGGGAAGCTAACTATGGCTACACCTTC.

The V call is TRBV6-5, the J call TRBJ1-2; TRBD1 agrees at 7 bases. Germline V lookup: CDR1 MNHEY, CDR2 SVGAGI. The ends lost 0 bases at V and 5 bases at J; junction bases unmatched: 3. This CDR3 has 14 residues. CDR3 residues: CASSYSGTAYGYTF. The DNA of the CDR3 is TGTGCCAGCAGTTACTCGGGGACAGCTTATGGCTACACCTTC.

CDR3 nucleotides: TGTGCCAGCAGCTCCAGACGGGGGGGAGAGACCCAGTACTTC. It encodes CASSSRRGGETQYF. This sequence joins TRBV11-2 and TRBJ2-5; 8 nucleotides agree with TRBD2. This CDR3 region has 14 residues. Losses at the gene ends were 4 bases for V and 4 bases for J; bases not matched to a gene: 5. CDR1 is SGHAT, CDR2 FQNNGV, per germline.

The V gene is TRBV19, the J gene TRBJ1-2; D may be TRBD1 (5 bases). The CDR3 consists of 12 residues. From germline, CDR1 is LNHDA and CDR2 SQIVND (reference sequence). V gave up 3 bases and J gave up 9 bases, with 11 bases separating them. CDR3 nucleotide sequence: TGTGCCAGTAGTATGGTAGCAGGGAGCTACACCTTC. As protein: CASSMVAGSYTF.

CDR3 protein: CASSPGLAGYTDTQYF. The CDR3 nucleotides are TGTGCCAGTAGTCCCGGCCTAGCTGGGTACACAGATACGCAGTATTTT. This chain joins TRBV19 and TRBJ2-3, with D possibly matching TRBD2 (5 bases). Germline CDR1 is LNHDA and CDR2 is SQIVND (reference sequence). This CDR3 comprises 16 residues. V lost 5 bases, J lost 2 bases, and 17 bases lay in between.

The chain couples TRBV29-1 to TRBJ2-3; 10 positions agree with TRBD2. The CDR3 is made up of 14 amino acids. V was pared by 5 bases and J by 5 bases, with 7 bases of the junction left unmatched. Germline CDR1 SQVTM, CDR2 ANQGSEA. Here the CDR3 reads CSVQRGGGEDTQYF. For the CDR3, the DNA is TGCAGCGTTCAGCGGGGGGGCGGTGAAGATACGCAGTATTTT.

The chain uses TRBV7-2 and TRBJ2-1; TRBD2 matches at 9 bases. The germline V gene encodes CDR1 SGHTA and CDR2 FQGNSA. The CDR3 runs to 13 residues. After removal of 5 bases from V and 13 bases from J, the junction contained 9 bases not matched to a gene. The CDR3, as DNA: TGTGCCAGCAGCCCGCCGGCCGGGACTAGCCAGTTCTTC. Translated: CASSPPAGTSQFF.

CDR3 DNA sequence: TGTGCCAGCAGATCCAGGGTACTTAATGAAAAACTGTTTTTT. Amino acids: CASRSRVLNEKLFF. The rearrangement joins TRBV27 to TRBJ1-4, with D possibly matching TRBD1 (5 bases). V was shortened by 6 bases and J by 4 bases, with 12 bases between the two germline ends. The CDR3 contains 14 residues. Germline V gene lookup returns CDR1 MNHEY and CDR2 SMNVEV (reference sequence).

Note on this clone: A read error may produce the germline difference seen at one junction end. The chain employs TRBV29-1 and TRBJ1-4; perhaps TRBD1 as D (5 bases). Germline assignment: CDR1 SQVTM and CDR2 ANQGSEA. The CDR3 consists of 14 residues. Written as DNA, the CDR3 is TGCAGCGTTGACTTCTCTGGGACTAATGAGAAACTGTTTTTT. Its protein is CSVDFSGTNEKLFF.

CDR3 loop: CASRVDRGIAGELFF. CDR3 sequence (DNA): TGTGCCAGCAGAGTGGACAGGGGAATTGCCGGGGAGCTGTTTTTT. The chain links TRBV2 to TRBJ2-2, with 9 bases lining up with TRBD1. V shed 6 bases and J 6 bases; nucleotides not matched to a gene: 8. Germline assignment: CDR1 SNHLY and CDR2 FYNNEI. This CDR3 is built from 15 residues.